These 7 T cell receptor beta chains were sequenced from one sample in a study of monozygotic twins with inflammatory bowel disease. TCRdb re-analyzed the 5' RACE reads; it lists each CDR3 protein once, without DNA. The ten most abundant clones cover 2% to 2.5% of a sample with around 400,000 distinct CDR3 sequences. The sequencing sample was made of blood. Every receptor here comes from a human donor with ulcerative colitis or Crohn's disease, or a healthy co-twin of an affected twin (not recorded which).

The chain combines TRBV28 with TRBJ2-3; as DNA is missing, the TRBD2 call by TCRdb cannot be tested. Per germline, CDR1 MDHEN and CDR2 SYDVKM. CDR3 length: 17 amino acids. Here the CDR3 reads CASRGTSGGERTDTQYF.

J is TRBJ1-1 and V is TRBV5-1; absent DNA, TCRdb's TRBD1 call cannot be checked. This CDR3 is 15 amino acids long. Germline V gene sequence: CDR1 SGHRS, CDR2 YFSETQ. The CDR3 region is CASSLEGELSTEAFF.

The genes are TRBV6-6 and TRBJ2-5; TCRdb lists TRBD2, though no DNA is available to test this call. The germline V gene has CDR1 MNHNY and CDR2 SVGAGI (reference sequence). The CDR3 has 14 residues. The CDR3 reads CASSTPRGQETQYF.

The CDR3 loop reads CSATGGPGTDTQYF. This chain links TRBV20-1 with TRBJ2-3; with no DNA, the TCRdb D assignment of TRBD1 cannot be verified. The CDR3 spans 14 residues. Germline V gives CDR1 DFQATT, CDR2 SNEGSKA (reference sequence).

This rearrangement joins TRBV5-1 to TRBJ2-3; the D gene TCRdb calls, TRBD2, cannot be checked with no DNA. Germline V gives CDR1 SGHRS, CDR2 YFSETQ. The CDR3 runs 15 residues. CDR3 residues: CASSLGGGGKDTQYF.

V is TRBV20-1 and J is TRBJ2-5; the TCRdb D gene call, TRBD2, has no DNA to confirm it. The CDR3 loop spans 13 amino acids. Germline V CDR1 and CDR2: DFQATT, SNEGSKA (reference sequence). The CDR3 region is CSAEGPLVETQYF.

The V and J genes are TRBV6-5 and TRBJ1-1. Per germline, CDR1 MNHEY and CDR2 SVGAGI. This CDR3 contains 16 residues. CDR3 amino acids: CASSYSRPRRDTEAFF.